Here is one TCR beta chain with its context. This clone was seen a few times. The antigen it recognizes is unknown. No base-level quality is on record; no much larger clone is a single base apart. This sample is drawn from a study of long-term antiretroviral therapy in people with HIV (dated by TCRdb to between 2020 and 2023). In the study overall: Collection of the earliest samples took place about a decade ahead of the 2015 WHO recommendation for immediate ART, at a time when ART was typically delayed until CD4 counts fell. This retrospective serial study examined whether starting ART and sustained HIV suppression were associated with changes in the composition and diversity of the TRB repertoire in peripheral blood. About 35% of the 30 participants with HIV were female. The cohort contributed over 150 cryopreserved PBMC samples from 25 to 35 adults with confirmed HIV infection, collected serially over a mean of about 6 years (range 1-12). Test extractions of a monoclonal T-cell line alongside some 35 polyclonal samples showed no cross-contamination during QIAcube processing.

From cysteine to phenylalanine, the CDR3 is 15 amino acids long. The retained sequence is limited to the CDR3, 45 bases, with the frame set at the first base. Relative to germline, V is 4 bases shorter and J is 14 bases shorter, with 21 bases between their ends. CDR1 and CDR2 were assigned from the germline V gene as LGHNA and YNFKEQ. The immunoSEQ hsTCRB v3.0 assay was used at survey level resolution to sequence the TRB variable region. TRB sequencing targeted a depth of about 40,000-55,000 T-cell genomes per sample. TRB libraries were pooled and sequenced on an Illumina MiSeq using a v3 150-cycle kit. In the original analysis: Repertoire analysis was run in R within a reproducible Nextflow workflow that covered QC, data transformation and analysis. LymphoSeq2, an R package for exploring AIRR-Seq data, was used to implement the custom analyses. A handful of samples that yielded fewer than 5000 total TRB sequences were excluded, so that approximately 200 HIV repertoires were analyzed. Among the 180 to 200 HIV repertoires that were kept, roughly 58 were collected before ART initiation and under 150 were collected after ART initiation. Repertoires were downsampled to 5000 TRB nucleotide sequences, with summary statistics averaged over 100 downsampling iterations. Only TRB sequences with CDR3 regions of at least seven amino acids were retained for analysis. Two measures captured diversity: a Shannon entropy-derived clonality score and the Gini coefficient. In repertoire networks, the top 5000 CDR3 amino acid sequences were linked whenever an edit distance of one separated two sequences. Antigen specificity groups and MHC restriction were predicted for TRB CDR3 amino acid sequences with GLIPH2. To flag known CMV, EBV, HIV or tissue antigen associations, CDR3 amino acid sequences were matched against VDJdb and McPAS-TCR. Pre-ART, post-ART and control groups were compared with Wilcoxon signed-rank tests and Holm-Bonferroni correction. The source is immuneACCESS, and TCRdb retained only in-frame sequences with V and J called. Part of the clones is not carried over; for the studies checked, unresolved V genes explain less than half of this, and the remainder is unexplained. For V, J and clone size, that table is used; D and trimming come from the DNA. For this sample there are 20,000 or so clones; around nine tenths appear just once. The top ten constitute about 8.3% of the sample.

To be included, a participant needed at least one PBMC sample from before ART initiation plus at least two post-ART samples. All participants with HIV were treated in the United States of America. Before DNA extraction, cryopreserved samples containing about 0.9-10 million PBMC were thawed and washed. At the time of the earliest PBMC sample, participants with HIV were aged between about 20 and 54 years. Per participant, PBMC samples came from 1-4 timepoints prior to ART initiation and 2-8 timepoints following ART initiation, for a median of 7 samples. For every participant, serial HIV viral load, CD4+ T-cell count, ART history and demographic data were obtained. Genomic DNA was extracted from unsorted PBMC with a Qiagen kit on a QIAcube, processed in batches of 12 samples. What the study reported, not specific to this receptor: The samples were dated from the mid-2000s to the late 2010s, and the ART regimens that were used may be less effective than current ART regimens. ART initiation was associated with a significant increase in TRB diversity, but diversity stayed significantly below transplant donor controls even after long-term ART. Owing to limited PBMC availability, only the TCR beta chain was sequenced, without alpha chain pairing. HIV repertoires had narrower CDR3 length ranges than controls, and the network structure suggested an antigen-experienced repertoire that shifted only slightly toward naive after ART. At every time point, the repertoire was dominated by expanded TRB clones first identified before ART initiation, although this dominance fluctuated and, in many PLHIV, declined after ART. Inferences about post-ART repertoire changes are limited because no data were available on ART adherence, viral resistance or therapy changes. Unsorted PBMC were profiled instead of sorted CD4+ and CD8+ T cells because pre-ART samples had limited cell numbers.

The clonotype was recovered from a young man with HIV. The chain was built from TRBV4-2 and TRBJ1-6; confidence is insufficient to name the D gene. The sequenced sample was unsorted PBMCs, obtained 0.2 years before starting antiretroviral therapy. The CDR3 region has the sequence CASSPGEGNYPALHF. In nucleotide form, the sequence is TGTGCCAGCAGCCCTGGGGAGGGAAACTATCCAGCCCTCCACTTT.